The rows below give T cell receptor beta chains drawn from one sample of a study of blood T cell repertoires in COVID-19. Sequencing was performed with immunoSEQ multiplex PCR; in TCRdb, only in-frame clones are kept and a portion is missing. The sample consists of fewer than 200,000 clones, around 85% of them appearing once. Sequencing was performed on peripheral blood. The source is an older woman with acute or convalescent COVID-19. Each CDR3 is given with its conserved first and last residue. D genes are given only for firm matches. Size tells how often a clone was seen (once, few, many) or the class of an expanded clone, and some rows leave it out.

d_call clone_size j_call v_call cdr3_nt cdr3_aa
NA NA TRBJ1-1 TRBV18 TGTGCCAGCTCATACGCGGGCACTGAAGCTTTCTTT CASSYAGTEAFF
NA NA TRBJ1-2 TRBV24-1 TGTGCCACCAGTGATTCGGTCAACTATGGCTACACCTTC CATSDSVNYGYTF
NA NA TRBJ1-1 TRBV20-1 TGCAGTGCTAGTCGGGGAGGGGGGGGCACTGAAGCTTTCTTT CSASRGGGGTEAFF
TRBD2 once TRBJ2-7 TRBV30 TGTGCCTGGAGTGTATCAGCGGGAGTAGTGTACGAGCAGTACTTC CAWSVSAGVVYEQYF
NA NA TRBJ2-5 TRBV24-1 TGTGCCACCAGTGAGGGCAACCAAGAGACCCAGTACTTC CATSEGNQETQYF
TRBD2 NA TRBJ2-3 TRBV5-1 TGCGCCAGCAGCACCGCCCCTCTAGCGGGAGGGCCTGGGGATACGCAGTATTTT CASSTAPLAGGPGDTQYF
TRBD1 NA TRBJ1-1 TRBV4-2 TGTGCCAGCAGCCAACAGGGGGCGGGGACTGAAGCTTTCTTT CASSQQGAGTEAFF
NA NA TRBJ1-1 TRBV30 TGTGCCTGGAGTGTACCACAAATCACTGAAGCTTTCTTT CAWSVPQITEAFF
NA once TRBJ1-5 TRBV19 TGTGCCAGTAGTCTTCTTCGGACAGCCGACAATCAGCCCCAGCATTTT CASSLLRTADNQPQHF
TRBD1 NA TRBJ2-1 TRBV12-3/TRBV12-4 TGTGCCAGCAGTTTAAGGGGACAGGTACAGTTCTTC CASSLRGQVQFF
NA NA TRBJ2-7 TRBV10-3 TGTGCCATCAGTGAGTCGTCCGGGGGCTCCTACGAGCAGTACTTC CAISESSGGSYEQYF
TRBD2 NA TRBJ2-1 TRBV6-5 TGTGCCAGCCGTCGTACTAGCGGGACCTACAATGAGCAGTTCTTC CASRRTSGTYNEQFF
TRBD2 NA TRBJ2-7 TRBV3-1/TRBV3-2 TGTGCCAGCAGCTCGCGACTAGCGCCTGCCTACGAGCAGTACTTC CASSSRLAPAYEQYF
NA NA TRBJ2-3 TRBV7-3 TGTGCCAGCAGGTCTATCACAGATACGCAGTATTTT CASRSITDTQYF
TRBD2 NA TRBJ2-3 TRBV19 TGTGCCAGTAGCCAGCGGGAAATCGGCACAGATACGCAGTATTTT CASSQREIGTDTQYF
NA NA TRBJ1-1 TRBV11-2 TGTGCCAGCAGCGGTTACAGGGCTAAGAACACTGAAGCTTTCTTT CASSGYRAKNTEAFF
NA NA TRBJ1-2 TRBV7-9 TGTGCCAGCAGCTTAGGCGCGGATAACTATGGCTACACCTTC CASSLGADNYGYTF
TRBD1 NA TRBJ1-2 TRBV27 TGTGCCAGCAGCTCAGGGACAGGGATCGGCTACACCTTC CASSSGTGIGYTF
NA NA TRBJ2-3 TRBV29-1 TGCAGCGTTGATCTAGGCACAGATACGCAGTATTTT CSVDLGTDTQYF
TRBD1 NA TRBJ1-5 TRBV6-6 TGTGCCAGCAGCTCAGGACAGGGTGTAGGTCAGCCCCAGCATTTT CASSSGQGVGQPQHF
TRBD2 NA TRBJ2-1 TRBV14 TGTGCCAGCAGCGAGGGACTATCCGTGGATGAGCAGTTCTTC CASSEGLSVDEQFF
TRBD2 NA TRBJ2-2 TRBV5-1 TGCGCCAGCTTCTCTAGCGGGAGGACGACCGGGGAGCTGTTTTTT CASFSSGRTTGELFF
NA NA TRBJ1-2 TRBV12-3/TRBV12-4 TGTGCCAGCAGTTTTGCGGCCGCGTATGGCTACACCTTC CASSFAAAYGYTF
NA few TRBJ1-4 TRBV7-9 TGTGCCAGCAGCTCAATGAGCCTTAATGAAAAACTGTTTTTT CASSSMSLNEKLFF
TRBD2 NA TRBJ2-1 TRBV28 TGTGCCAGCAGTCCCCCCCGTCGGGAGGCCCGGAGTAAGCAGTTCTTC CASSPPRREARSKQFF
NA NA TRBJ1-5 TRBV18 TGTGCCAGCTCACCCGCGACAGGCCCCCGGGATCAGCCCCAGCATTTT CASSPATGPRDQPQHF
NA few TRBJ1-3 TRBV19 TGTGCCAGTAGTATTATGACTCCTACTCGTATATATTTT CASSIMTPTRIYF
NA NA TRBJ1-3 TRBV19 TGTGCCAGTAGTATGGCCGGAAACACCATATATTTT CASSMAGNTIYF
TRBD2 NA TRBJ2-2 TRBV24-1 TGTGCCACCAGTGATTTGAGTAGCGGGGGAAACACCGGGGAGCTGTTTTTT CATSDLSSGGNTGELFF
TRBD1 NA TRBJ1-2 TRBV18 TGTGCCAGCTCATCGGACAGGGGGCTTAACTATGGCTACACCTTC CASSSDRGLNYGYTF
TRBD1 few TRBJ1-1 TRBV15 TGTGCCACCAGCAAGGACAGGGGTAACACTGAAGCTTTCTTT CATSKDRGNTEAFF
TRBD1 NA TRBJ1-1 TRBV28 TGTGCCAGCAGTTCGATAGGACAGGGATCCACTGAAGCTTTCTTT CASSSIGQGSTEAFF
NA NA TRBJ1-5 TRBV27 TGTGCCAGCACGCCTCAGGGCCCCAATCAGCCCCAGCATTTT CASTPQGPNQPQHF
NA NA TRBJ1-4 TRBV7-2 TGTGCCAGCAGTCGATGGCCCGGGGGTCGGTCTAATGAAAAACTGTTTTTT CASSRWPGGRSNEKLFF
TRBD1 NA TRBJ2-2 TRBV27 TGTGCCAGCAGCTGGACCCGACAGGGTTGGACCGGGGAGCTGTTTTTT CASSWTRQGWTGELFF
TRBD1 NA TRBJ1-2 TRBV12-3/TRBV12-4 TGTGCCAGCAGCGTAGGACAGGGGGCCGGCTACACCTTC CASSVGQGAGYTF
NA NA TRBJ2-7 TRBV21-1 TGTGCCAGCAGCGGAGGACTAGCGGGAGAGGTTCAGTACTTC CASSGGLAGEVQYF
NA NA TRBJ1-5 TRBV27 TGTGCCAGCAGATCCAATGGCGGAAATAGCAATCAGCCCCAGCATTTT CASRSNGGNSNQPQHF
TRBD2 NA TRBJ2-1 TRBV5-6 TGTGCCAGCAGCTTGGTGATGACTAGCGGGAGGGGCAATGAGCAGTTCTTC CASSLVMTSGRGNEQFF
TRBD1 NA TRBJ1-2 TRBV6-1 TGTGCCAGCAGTGAAAGGGGACAGGGTGCCTTCACCTTC CASSERGQGAFTF
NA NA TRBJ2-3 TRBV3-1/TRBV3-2 TGTGCCAGCAGCCAAGTTGGCTTCACAGATACGCAGTATTTT CASSQVGFTDTQYF